This T cell receptor (beta chain) was captured in a study of T-cell memory formation after mild COVID-19 (dated by TCRdb to about 2021). In the study overall: Most TCR sequence clusters were specific to one of the two donors. The cohort comprised two young, previously healthy adult volunteers, one female and one male. T-cell clones expanding and contracting after mild COVID-19 in a couple of donors were tracked by longitudinal TCRalpha and TCRbeta repertoire sequencing.

The investigation overall reported the following: Some responding clones were detected in pre-infection memory, which suggested that pre-existing cross-reactive memory T cells had joined the SARS-CoV-2 response. From day 15 to 85, contracting clones showed balanced CD4/CD8 phenotypes, whereas a second wave of clones that expanded from day 15 to 37 leaned towards CD4+. Contracting CD4+ clones turned up mainly in the CM and EM memory subsets, whereas EMRA was where CD8+ clones were enriched. The study included only a couple of mild cases, and larger cohorts that include severe cases with pre-infection samples were judged to be necessary. SARS-CoV-2 specificity was not confirmed for the second-wave clones peaking on day 37.

Reads for this sample came from an Illumina NovaSeq 6000. TCRalpha and TCRbeta cDNA libraries were constructed by 5'RACE with constant-segment primers, with sample barcodes and unique molecular identifiers being introduced. Trizol reagent was used to extract RNA from every sample. Amplification of the libraries took two PCR steps, and the second step added a second sample barcode plus Illumina TruSeq adapters. Sequencing of the libraries was done on an Illumina NovaSeq, producing 2 x 150 bp paired-end reads. The study's processing was this. The reads were demultiplexed and collapsed into UMI-guided consensus sequences using migec v1.2.7. Using mixcr v2.1.11, the UMI consensuses were aligned to TRA and TRB V and J templates and assembled into clonotypes. Expanded or contracted clonotypes were those called significant by both edgeR and NoisET, with noise models trained on biological replicates. For edgeR calls, the cutoffs were a false discovery rate-adjusted p below 0.01 and a log2 fold-change threshold of 1. As an exploratory analysis of dynamics, max-normalized trajectories of the 1000 most abundant clonotypes were examined by PCA with hierarchical clustering. Each responding clone was given a CD4 or CD8 phenotype based on the CD4+ and CD8+ repertoires, which had been sequenced separately. The public sequencing data were trimmed at Q25 with fastp and processed into clonotypes with MiXCR by TCRdb, which kept only in-frame beta chains. Entries that share a CDR3 protein sequence are merged under the most common genes and DNA. TCRdb, rather than the study authors, made the V and J calls. The sample table records under 400,000 distinct CDR3 sequences; 25% to 30% of these occur just once. The ten most abundant clones make up roughly 13% of the sample.

According to the germline V gene (reference sequence), CDR1 reads LNHNV and CDR2 reads YYDKDF. The junction shows trimming of 9 bases on V and 4 bases on J, plus 16 bases between the germline ends. Spanning cysteine to phenylalanine, the CDR3 consists of 14 amino acids. Kept here is only the CDR3 DNA, which spans 42 bases and is read in frame from base 1. About this clonotype: There is no known antigen for this receptor. There are no base qualities to consult, and no much larger clone falls within one base.

Ficoll-Paque density gradient centrifugation was the method used to isolate PBMCs. The specimen sequenced was PBMCs or a T cell subset sorted from them (not recorded which). The chain uses TRBV15 and TRBJ1-3; confidence is insufficient to name the D gene. The clonotype comes from an adult woman who had mild COVID-19 (a few samples of this study predate the infection). The sample titles of this study are shuffled in the database, so cell type and time point are left out; the donor was told from shared clones. The CDR3 in this case is CATALGSAGNTIYF. The nucleotides are TGTGCCACGGCTTTGGGCTCGGCGGGAAACACCATATATTTT.